This TCR beta chain was sequenced for a study of CD8 T cells in ankylosing spondylitis. The CDR3 has 18 residues. Germline lookup yields CDR1 MDHEN and CDR2 SYDVKM. V dropped 5 bases and J dropped 0; count of bases not matched to a gene: 13. The study's findings and limits: Eight or nine highly homologous variants formed a TCR beta motif that appeared characteristic of ankylosing spondylitis blood.

The sample holds many counts of this clonotype. Its antigen remains unidentified. TCRdb reanalysed the 5' RACE reads using MiXCR and keeps one entry per CDR3 protein. The sample consists of about 460,000 distinct CDR3 sequences, roughly 5% of them appearing once. The receptor comes from a male donor with ankylosing spondylitis. This chain connects TRBV28 to TRBJ2-3, with 8 bases that match TRBD2. Sample: blood, either unsorted or a sorted T cell fraction (not recorded which). This chain's CDR3 is CASSTSISIAGSTDTQYF. The DNA for the CDR3 is TGTGCCAGCAGTACTTCCATTTCGATAGCGGGGAGCACAGATACGCAGTATTTT.